These 6 T cell receptor beta chains share one sample of origin, sequenced in a study of chemoradiotherapy in HPV16-positive cancers (dated by TCRdb to 2022 to 2024). The protocol used for the library was the immunoSEQ multiplex PCR assay. TCRdb carries this immuneACCESS record with in-frame sequences only. Its versions omit some clonotypes, under half of them owing to an unresolved V gene in the studies checked, with the rest unexplained. For this sample the table gives around 4,400 clones, of which under 90% were detected only once. The top ten clonotypes cover approximately 3% of the sample. Sampling was conducted from a patient who underwent chemoradiotherapy. The receptors derive from a human donor with HPV-associated anogenital cancer.

The rearrangement joins TRBV5-1 to TRBJ2-7, with D maybe TRBD2 (6 bases). This CDR3 contains 14 residues. Germline V gene sequence: CDR1 SGHRS, CDR2 YFSETQ. Trimming removed 0 bases from V and 4 bases from J, with 11 bases in between. This chain's CDR3 is CASSLEGLLYEQYF. Written as DNA, the CDR3 is TGCGCCAGCAGCTTGGAGGGACTCCTTTACGAGCAGTACTTC.

The rearrangement links TRBV18 to TRBJ2-3; D gene ambiguous. V lost 0 bases and J lost 2, with 3 bases in between. CDR3 size: 13 residues. Germline-derived CDR1 and CDR2 are KGHSH and LQKENI. CDR3 bases: TGTGCCAGCTCACCACCCACCACAGATACGCAGTATTTT. This encodes CASSPPTTDTQYF.

The chain carries TRBV19 and TRBJ1-4; D is possibly TRBD1 (5 bases). V lost 6 bases, J lost 13 bases, and 21 bases lay in between. From germline, CDR1 is LNHDA and CDR2 SQIVND (reference sequence). This CDR3 has 14 residues. The CDR3 DNA follows: TGTGCCAGTAGCGCCGACAGCCAGGGTGTGAGACTGTTTTTT. It codes for CASSADSQGVRLFF.

The chain links TRBV29-1 to TRBJ2-1; TRBD1 agrees at 12 bases. This CDR3 region has 14 residues. V shed 6 bases and J 8 bases; nucleotides not matched to a gene: 8. Germline V gene lookup returns CDR1 SQVTM and CDR2 ANQGSEA. Written as DNA, the CDR3 is TGCAGCGTGCCCGGGACAGGGGGCGTGGATGAGCAGTTCTTC. Translating it yields CSVPGTGGVDEQFF.

This chain connects TRBV6-1 to TRBJ1-1; possible D gene TRBD1, 5 bases. Germline lookup yields CDR1 MNHNS and CDR2 SASEGT. Trimming left V 6 bases short and J 1 base short, with 12 bases between. This CDR3 is built from 14 residues. The CDR3 here is CASRGGTANTEAFF. CDR3 DNA sequence: TGTGCCAGCAGGGGCGGGACGGCGAACACTGAAGCTTTCTTT.

This clone has just a few counts. This chain connects TRBV25-1 to TRBJ2-3, with a possible D match to TRBD1 (6 bases). The CDR3 spans 16 residues. V lost 3 bases and J lost 1, with 14 bases in between. Germline lookup yields CDR1 MGHDK and CDR2 SYGVNS. The CDR3 nucleotides read TGTGCCAGCAGTGACAAACAGGGAAAGGGCACAGATACGCAGTATTTT. Its translation is CASSDKQGKGTDTQYF. Based on the CDR3 plus reference TRBV25-1 and TRBJ2-3, the full variable domain is EADIYQTPRYLVIGTGKKITLECSQTMGHDKMYWYQQDPGMELHLIHYSYGVNSTEKGDLSSESTVSRIRTEHFPLTLESARPSHTSQYLCASSDKQGKGTDTQYFGPGTRLTVL.